Below are 19 T cell receptor beta chains sequenced from a single sample in a study of molecular identifiers for immune sequencing clone quantification. TCRdb called the PCR reads again in MiXCR, with one record for every CDR3 protein. Of 490,000 or so distinct CDR3 sequences listed, about 22% were seen once; the top ten hold 0.84%. The material sequenced was naive CD8+ T cells from blood, with Jurkat cell RNA spiked in. As to subset: FACS-sorted CD8+CD4-CCR7+CD45RA+ naive T cells. Receptor source: a human donor in good health. Some libraries in this study had Jurkat cell RNA spiked in.

The V call is TRBV7-9, the J call TRBJ2-5; 7 bases agree with TRBD2. V was pared by 1 base and J by 2 bases, with 7 bases of the junction left unmatched. Germline V gene data show CDR1 as SEHNR and CDR2 as FQNEAQ (reference sequence). This CDR3 contains 16 residues. CDR3 in amino acids: CASSLEWGGWQETQYF. The CDR3 coding sequence is TGTGCCAGCAGCTTAGAATGGGGGGGATGGCAAGAGACCCAGTACTTC.

In its sample, this clonotype was seen many times. CDR3 coding DNA: TGTGCCTGGAATGCAGGATTTAACACTGAAGCTTTCTTT. Its translation is CAWNAGFNTEAFF. This chain connects TRBV30 to TRBJ1-1; D gene unclear. There are 13 residues in the CDR3. Germline assignment: CDR1 GTSNPN and CDR2 SVGIG (reference sequence). V was cut by 4 bases and J by 2 bases, with 11 bases left in between.

The chain uses TRBV12-3 or TRBV12-4 and TRBJ1-1; a weak D match, TRBD1 (6 bases). V shed 7 bases and J shed 10 bases, with 19 bases lying between them. CDR3 size: 13 residues. The CDR3 sequence is CASIFSQGISAFF. Here the CDR3 DNA reads TGTGCCAGCATCTTCAGTCAGGGGATATCAGCTTTCTTT.

This clonotype was counted between two and nine times. V and J are TRBV13 and TRBJ2-7, with a tentative D call TRBD1 (5 bases). V dropped 4 bases and J dropped 2 bases, with 18 bases sitting between them. CDR3 length equals 16 residues. Germline V gene data show CDR1 as PRHDT and CDR2 as FYEKMQ (reference sequence). CDR3 DNA: TGTGCCAGCAGCTCTCTCGACAGAGACTCCCCCTACGAGCAGTACTTC. Residues: CASSSLDRDSPYEQYF.

This clonotype was observed a handful of times. The chain combines TRBV27 with TRBJ2-1; tentatively, D is TRBD1 (5 bases). CDR1 and CDR2 (germline): MNHEY, SMNVEV (reference sequence). This CDR3 contains 15 residues. Trimming pared 5 bases from V and 4 bases from J, leaving 15 bases between. CDR3 in DNA: TGTGCCAGCAGTCCGACAGTATCCTCTTACAATGAGCAGTTCTTC. Translated, it gives CASSPTVSSYNEQFF.

This clonotype was observed a few times. The V gene is TRBV5-6, the J gene TRBJ2-3; 10 bases are a match to TRBD2. The CDR3 runs to 16 residues. CDR1 and CDR2 (germline): SGHDT, YYEEEE. Trimming cost V 0 bases and J 2 bases; bases outside gene matches: 3. The DNA for the CDR3 is TGTGCCAGCAGCTTGGAGCTAGCGGGGGACACAGATACGCAGTATTTT. It is translated as CASSLELAGDTDTQYF.

This clonotype was picked up many times. V gene TRBV7-9 combines with J gene TRBJ2-5; tentatively, D is TRBD2 (6 bases). Germline-derived CDR1 and CDR2 are SEHNR and FQNEAQ (reference sequence). There are 16 residues in the CDR3. V was pared by 4 bases and J by 4 bases, with 19 bases between. CDR3 residues: CASSSPVDGRGETQYF. The CDR3 bases are TGTGCCAGCAGCTCCCCGGTTGACGGGAGAGGAGAGACCCAGTACTTC. Full variable domain (remainder filled in from reference TRBV7-9 and TRBJ2-5): DTGVSQNPRHKITKRGQNVTFRCDPISEHNRLYWYRQTLGQGPEFLTYFQNEAQLEKSRLLSDRFSAERPKGSFSTLEIQRTEQGDSAMYLCASSSPVDGRGETQYFGPGTRLLVL.

On this clonotype itself: This may be a read error, as it is one base from a much larger clone. The chain couples TRBV7-9 to TRBJ2-7, with TRBD2 identical over 7 bases. Germline CDR1 is SEHNR and CDR2 is FQNEAQ (reference sequence). This CDR3 has 14 amino acids. V shed 4 bases and J 8 bases; nucleotides not matched to a gene: 11. CDR3 sequence (DNA): TGTGCCAGCAGCTCCACTAGCGAAGGAGGCAAGCAGTACTTC. Translated, it gives CASSSTSEGGKQYF.

This clonotype has at least ten counts. The rearrangement links TRBV20-1 to TRBJ1-6; perhaps TRBD1 as D (5 bases). The CDR3 sequence is 15 residues long. The germline V gene encodes CDR1 DFQATT and CDR2 SNEGSKA (reference sequence). V lost 6 bases, J lost 7 bases, and 19 bases lay in between. DNA of the CDR3: TGCAGTGCACCGCCGAACGGACGGGGCAATTCACCCCTCCACTTT. Its protein product is CSAPPNGRGNSPLHF.

This clonotype has just one count. This could be a read error, since a much larger clone is one nucleotide away. CDR3 protein: CASGPGLAGSYQETQCF. The CDR3 coding sequence is TGTGCTAGTGGCCCTGGACTAGCGGGGTCGTACCAAGAGACCCAGTGCTTC. V and J are TRBV12-5 and TRBJ2-5, with 12 bases matching TRBD2. The CDR3 consists of 17 residues. CDR1 LGHNT and CDR2 FRNRAP come from the germline V gene.

This clonotype was observed a handful of times. The chain uses TRBV14 and TRBJ2-2; D not certain. Per the germline V gene, CDR1 is SGHDN and CDR2 is FVKESK. The V end was cut by 8 bases, the J end by 0 bases, with 7 bases between. This CDR3 has 13 residues. CDR3 nucleotide sequence: TGTGCCAGCGGACCGCCGAACACCGGGGAGCTGTTTTTT. It translates to CASGPPNTGELFF. Based on the CDR3 plus reference TRBV14 and TRBJ2-2, the full variable domain is EAGVTQFPSHSVIEKGQTVTLRCDPISGHDNLYWYRRVMGKEIKFLLHFVKESKQDESGMPNNRFLAERTGGTYSTLKVQPAELEDSGVYFCASGPPNTGELFFGEGSRLTVL.

This clonotype was observed at least ten times. The gene calls are TRBV28 and TRBJ2-3; 8 positions agree with TRBD2. Germline V lookup: CDR1 MDHEN, CDR2 SYDVKM. CDR3 length: 14 residues. V lost 6 bases to trimming and J lost 2 bases; unmatched junction nucleotides: 4. CDR3 bases: TGTGCCAGCAGGAGCGGGAGAGCCACAGATACGCAGTATTTT. It codes for CASRSGRATDTQYF.

About this clonotype: This may be a read error, as it is one base from a much larger clone. The chain couples TRBV5-3 to TRBJ2-7; 10 bases line up with TRBD2. TRBV5-3 belongs to the ORF category, with a function that is uncertain. This CDR3 has 16 residues. V dropped 8 bases and J dropped 2; count of bases not matched to a gene: 13. DNA for the CDR3: TGTGCCAGCAGCCCCCGGACTAGCGGAATGACCTACGAGCAGTACTTC. Its translation is CASSPRTSGMTYEQYF.

This clonotype was detected many times. The chain uses TRBV14 and TRBJ1-2; D gene ambiguous. The CDR3 covers 13 residues. V was trimmed by 4 bases and J by 3 bases, leaving 9 bases between them. The V gene's germline CDR1 is SGHDN and CDR2 FVKESK. The CDR3 region has the DNA TGTGCCAGCAGCCCGGAGATCGACTATGGCTACACCTTC. Translating it yields CASSPEIDYGYTF. Full variable domain (outside the CDR3, taken from reference TRBV14 and TRBJ1-2): EAGVTQFPSHSVIEKGQTVTLRCDPISGHDNLYWYRRVMGKEIKFLLHFVKESKQDESGMPNNRFLAERTGGTYSTLKVQPAELEDSGVYFCASSPEIDYGYTFGSGTRLTVV.

Regarding this clonotype: A much larger clone is a single base away; this may be a read error. The rearrangement joins TRBV30 to TRBJ2-7; unclear D gene. CDR3 length: 12 amino acids. Trimming shortened V by 1 base and J by 0 bases, and 4 bases separated the two germline ends. From germline, CDR1 is GTSNPN and CDR2 SVGIG (reference sequence). The CDR3 is CAWSDFSYEQYF. In DNA form, the CDR3 reads TGTGCCTGGAGTGACTTCTCCTACGAGCAGTACTTC.

Turning to this clonotype: A much larger clone lies one base from this, so it may be a read error. V usage is TRBV6-2 or TRBV6-3 and J usage is TRBJ1-1; no firm D call. The length of the CDR3 is 12 residues. The germline CDR1 and CDR2 sequences are MNHEY and SVGEGT. This CDR3 reads CASGYRTDEAFF. The CDR3 nucleotides read TGTGCCAGCGGTTATAGGACGGATGAAGCTTTCTTT.

This clonotype appeared a single time. With a much larger clone just one base away, this may be a read error. The rearrangement links TRBV7-6 to TRBJ2-7; D unresolved. The CDR3 runs to 13 residues. V was trimmed by 4 bases and J by 6 bases, leaving 13 bases between them. Germline-derived CDR1 and CDR2 are SGHVS and FNYEAQ. The CDR3 here is CASSSWGYGEQYF. CDR3 bases: TGTGCCAGCAGCTCATGGGGATACGGCGAGCAGTACTTC.

This clonotype appeared many times. J is TRBJ2-7 and V is TRBV7-9, with 9 bases fitting TRBD2. The CDR3 has 16 amino acids. J gave up 7 bases and V 5 bases, and 15 bases lay outside the gene matches. Germline values: CDR1 SEHNR, CDR2 FQNEAQ (reference sequence). The CDR3 DNA follows: TGTGCCAGCAGCACCTGGACTAGCGCGGAGTTTTGGGAGCAGTACTTC. This codes for CASSTWTSAEFWEQYF.

As regards this clonotype: The junction departs from germline at one end; a sequencing error may be responsible. V and J are TRBV12-3 or TRBV12-4 and TRBJ2-3, with 7 nucleotides matching TRBD1. The CDR3 is made up of 13 amino acids. CDR3 protein: CVSSSTGADTQYF. The CDR3, as DNA: TGTGTCAGCAGTTCCACAGGGGCAGATACGCAGTATTTT.